A selection of T cell receptor beta chains follows, all from one sample in a study of blood T cell repertoires in COVID-19. Data came from immunoSEQ multiplex PCR; TCRdb stores just in-frame clones and leaves some out. The top ten clones hold 19% of a sample with 100,000 or so clones, around 89% of them seen once. Material for sequencing was peripheral blood. The receptors were gathered from a human donor with acute or convalescent COVID-19. The donor label of this sample is uncertain. Both conserved end residues are part of each CDR3. The D gene is left open where the match is weak. Only part of the rows carry a size: once, few, many, or a class if the clone is expanded.

J: TRBJ1-1
D: .
size: .
V: TRBV27
DNA: TGTGCCAGCAGTTGGACAGTAAACACTGAAGCTTTCTTT
CDR3: CASSWTVNTEAFF

J: TRBJ2-3
D: TRBD1
size: .
V: TRBV12-3/TRBV12-4
DNA: TGTGCCAGCAGTTGGACAGGGGGGGATACGCAGTATTTT
CDR3: CASSWTGGDTQYF

J: TRBJ2-2
D: TRBD1
size: .
V: TRBV6-5
DNA: TGTGCCAGCAGACAGGGGATTAACACCGGGGAGCTGTTTTTT
CDR3: CASRQGINTGELFF

J: TRBJ2-5
D: TRBD1
size: .
V: TRBV18
DNA: TGTGCCAGCTCAACAGGGGGCGAAGAGACCCAGTACTTC
CDR3: CASSTGGEETQYF

J: TRBJ2-7
D: .
size: .
V: TRBV6-5
DNA: TGTGCCAGCATGATGCGGGGCAACTCCTACGAGCAGTACTTC
CDR3: CASMMRGNSYEQYF

J: TRBJ1-1
D: .
size: .
V: TRBV10-3
DNA: TGTGCCATCAGTGTACTGGGACTCAACACTGAAGCTTTCTTT
CDR3: CAISVLGLNTEAFF

J: TRBJ2-1
D: TRBD2
size: .
V: TRBV6-6
DNA: TGTGCCAGCAGTTCTTTAGCGGGATCATACAATGAGCAGTTCTTC
CDR3: CASSSLAGSYNEQFF

J: TRBJ2-6
D: .
size: once
V: TRBV2
DNA: TGTGCCACCCCGGACAGTAGCTCTGGGGCCAACGTCCTGACTTTC
CDR3: CATPDSSSGANVLTF

J: TRBJ2-7
D: TRBD1
size: .
V: TRBV7-2
DNA: TGTGCCAGCAGCACAAGGACAGGGAAGTTGGACGAGCAGTACTTC
CDR3: CASSTRTGKLDEQYF

J: TRBJ2-7
D: .
size: .
V: TRBV4-2
DNA: TGTGCCAGCAGCCAAGATCCAGGCCGCTCCTACGAGCAGTACTTC
CDR3: CASSQDPGRSYEQYF

J: TRBJ1-2
D: TRBD1
size: .
V: TRBV11-2
DNA: TGTGCCAGCAGCTTCGTCTACAGGGGGCTTCATGGCTACACCTTC
CDR3: CASSFVYRGLHGYTF

J: TRBJ1-2
D: .
size: .
V: TRBV20-1
DNA: TGCAGTGCCGGCGGAGGCTACACCTTC
CDR3: CSAGGGYTF

J: TRBJ2-7
D: .
size: .
V: TRBV28
DNA: TGTGCCAGCAGACCGGACCCTGGAGGTGGCGAGCAGTACTTC
CDR3: CASRPDPGGGEQYF

J: TRBJ1-2
D: TRBD1
size: .
V: TRBV27
DNA: TGTGCCAGCAGTTTCGGGACAGGGGATGGCTACACCTTC
CDR3: CASSFGTGDGYTF

J: TRBJ1-4
D: .
size: .
V: TRBV7-8
DNA: TGTGCCAGCAGCTTAGATCGGGGGGATCGTGAAAAACTGTTTTTT
CDR3: CASSLDRGDREKLFF

J: TRBJ1-2
D: .
size: .
V: TRBV23-1
DNA: TGCGCCAGCAGTCAATCCATCCGGTTTCGTCAGGGGCCTGGCTATGGCTACACCTTC
CDR3: CASSQSIRFRQGPGYGYTF

J: TRBJ2-5
D: .
size: .
V: TRBV5-6
DNA: TGTGCCAGCAGCCGTACAGGTTTTGGGGAGACCCAGTACTTC
CDR3: CASSRTGFGETQYF

J: TRBJ2-3
D: .
size: .
V: TRBV7-9
DNA: TGTGCCAGCAGCCCTATGGGGCTCCCGGGCAAGTATTTT
CDR3: CASSPMGLPGKYF

J: TRBJ2-5
D: .
size: .
V: TRBV12-3/TRBV12-4
DNA: TGTGCCAGCAGTGTAGTCCCACAAGAGACCCAGTACTTC
CDR3: CASSVVPQETQYF

J: TRBJ2-3
D: TRBD2
size: .
V: TRBV7-9
DNA: TGTGCCAGCAGGACACTAGCGGGAGTAGGGTCGGATACGCAGTATTTT
CDR3: CASRTLAGVGSDTQYF

J: TRBJ1-5
D: TRBD1
size: .
V: TRBV27
DNA: TGTGCCAGCAGTCCCGGGGACAGGGGGGAGAATCAGCCCCAGCATTTT
CDR3: CASSPGDRGENQPQHF

J: TRBJ1-4
D: TRBD1
size: .
V: TRBV5-1
DNA: TGCGCCAGCAGCCCAGACAGGGGTGGTGCAGTAAATGAAAAACTGTTTTTT
CDR3: CASSPDRGGAVNEKLFF

J: TRBJ2-5
D: TRBD2
size: .
V: TRBV5-1
DNA: TGCGCCAGCAGCGTAGGACTAGCGGGAGTAGAGACCCAGTACTTC
CDR3: CASSVGLAGVETQYF

J: TRBJ1-6
D: .
size: .
V: TRBV5-1
DNA: TGCGCCAGCAGCTCCACTGGACAGATTTTTAATTCACCCCTCCACTTT
CDR3: CASSSTGQIFNSPLHF

J: TRBJ2-7
D: .
size: .
V: TRBV28
DNA: TGTGCCAGCAGTTTTTTGCGGGGCGAGCAGTACTTC
CDR3: CASSFLRGEQYF

J: TRBJ2-1
D: TRBD2
size: .
V: TRBV6-6
DNA: TGTGCCAGCAGTTACTGGGGGACTAGCGGGGATAATGAGCAGTTCTTC
CDR3: CASSYWGTSGDNEQFF

J: TRBJ1-3
D: TRBD1
size: .
V: TRBV28
DNA: TGTGCCAGCAGTTTATCGGGGGGACAGGGGTGGAACACCATATATTTT
CDR3: CASSLSGGQGWNTIYF

J: TRBJ2-7
D: TRBD2
size: .
V: TRBV11-2
DNA: TGTGCCAGCAGCTTAGATCGCCTAGCGGGACTCTACGAGCAGTACTTC
CDR3: CASSLDRLAGLYEQYF

J: TRBJ2-5
D: .
size: once
V: TRBV10-3
DNA: TGTGCCATCAGTGAGGGCTCACAAGAGACCCAGTACTTC
CDR3: CAISEGSQETQYF

J: TRBJ2-7
D: .
size: .
V: TRBV5-1
DNA: TGCGCCAGCAGCGAGGGGGTTAGATACGAGCAGTACTTC
CDR3: CASSEGVRYEQYF

J: TRBJ2-1
D: TRBD2
size: .
V: TRBV15
DNA: TGTGCCACCAGCAGAGGCCCATACGCGGGAGGGCCGATTGAGCAGTTCTTC
CDR3: CATSRGPYAGGPIEQFF

J: TRBJ1-6
D: .
size: .
V: TRBV9
DNA: TGTGCCAGCAGCGCCCTCGGGAGCTCCTATAATTCACCCCTCCACTTT
CDR3: CASSALGSSYNSPLHF

J: TRBJ1-1
D: .
size: .
V: TRBV6-2/TRBV6-3
DNA: TGTGCCAGCAGTTACCGTTCCACTGAAGCTTTCTTT
CDR3: CASSYRSTEAFF

J: TRBJ2-3
D: TRBD2
size: .
V: TRBV9
DNA: TGTGCCAGCAGTACGGGGAGCGGGGGACGCGATACGCAGTATTTT
CDR3: CASSTGSGGRDTQYF

J: TRBJ2-7
D: .
size: .
V: TRBV3-1/TRBV3-2
DNA: TGTGCCAGCAGCCAAGACGGACACTACTACGAGCAGTACTTC
CDR3: CASSQDGHYYEQYF

J: TRBJ2-3
D: TRBD2
size: .
V: TRBV19
DNA: TGTGCCAGTAGTATGGATAGCGGGGGCGGCACAGATACGCAGTATTTT
CDR3: CASSMDSGGGTDTQYF

J: TRBJ2-7
D: TRBD1
size: .
V: TRBV3-1/TRBV3-2
DNA: TGTGCCAGCAGCCTCGGACAGGGTTTCTACGAGCAGTACTTC
CDR3: CASSLGQGFYEQYF

J: TRBJ1-2
D: .
size: .
V: TRBV27
DNA: TGTGCCAGCAGCTCCTTCCAGGGGATGGGCTATGGCTACACCTTC
CDR3: CASSSFQGMGYGYTF

J: TRBJ2-1
D: TRBD1
size: .
V: TRBV24-1
DNA: TGTGCCACCAGTGATCCAGCTAGACAGGGGGCGCTTAGCGGAGGCTCCTACAATGAGCAGTTCTTC
CDR3: CATSDPARQGALSGGSYNEQFF

J: TRBJ2-3
D: .
size: .
V: TRBV4-2
DNA: TGTGCCAGCAGCCCTCGGCCCCGGGCAGATACGCAGTATTTT
CDR3: CASSPRPRADTQYF

J: TRBJ1-1
D: TRBD1
size: .
V: TRBV28
DNA: TGTGCCAGCAGACTAGGACAGGGAAGGGCTTTCTTT
CDR3: CASRLGQGRAFF

J: TRBJ2-2
D: .
size: once
V: TRBV21-1
DNA: TGTGCCAGCAGCAAAGGTGGAGACGGTTCGAACACCGGGGAGCTGTTTTTT
CDR3: CASSKGGDGSNTGELFF

J: TRBJ1-5
D: TRBD1
size: .
V: TRBV28
DNA: TGTGCCAGCAGTTTGCCCCCAGGGGGCGGGGATCAGCCCCAGCATTTT
CDR3: CASSLPPGGGDQPQHF

J: TRBJ1-1
D: TRBD1
size: .
V: TRBV27
DNA: TGTGCCAGCAGTCCGGATCAGGGGGCGGACACTGAAGCTTTCTTT
CDR3: CASSPDQGADTEAFF

J: TRBJ1-1
D: .
size: once
V: TRBV18
DNA: TGTGCCAGCTCACCATGGGGAGCGACTGAAGCTTTCTTT
CDR3: CASSPWGATEAFF

J: TRBJ1-2
D: .
size: .
V: TRBV18
DNA: TGTGCCAGCTCACCACCAAGCCAGGATGGTGGCTACACCTTC
CDR3: CASSPPSQDGGYTF

J: TRBJ2-5
D: TRBD1
size: .
V: TRBV18
DNA: TGTGCCAGCTCCCAGGGACAGGGGTTAGAGACCCAGTACTTC
CDR3: CASSQGQGLETQYF

J: TRBJ1-5
D: .
size: .
V: TRBV5-8
DNA: TGTGCCAGCAGCTCCGAAAATACATATCAGCCCCAGCATTTT
CDR3: CASSSENTYQPQHF

J: TRBJ1-1
D: TRBD1
size: .
V: TRBV11-2
DNA: TGTGCCAGCAGCTTGTTCCGGCAGGGGGGCACTGAAGCTTTCTTT
CDR3: CASSLFRQGGTEAFF

J: TRBJ1-3
D: .
size: once
V: TRBV2
DNA: TGTGCCAGCAGTCCACGGTCTTCTGGAAACACCATATATTTT
CDR3: CASSPRSSGNTIYF

J: TRBJ2-1
D: .
size: .
V: TRBV28
DNA: TGTGCCAGCAGAGCCGGTTACAATGAGCAGTTCTTC
CDR3: CASRAGYNEQFF

J: TRBJ2-5
D: .
size: .
V: TRBV5-1
DNA: TGCGCCAGCAGCTTGTCTAGCGAGGCAGAGACCCAGTACTTC
CDR3: CASSLSSEAETQYF

J: TRBJ2-1
D: .
size: .
V: TRBV7-2
DNA: TGTGCCAGCAGCCTCCTTTACAGGGTCACCACCTTTTACAATGAGCAGTTCTTC
CDR3: CASSLLYRVTTFYNEQFF